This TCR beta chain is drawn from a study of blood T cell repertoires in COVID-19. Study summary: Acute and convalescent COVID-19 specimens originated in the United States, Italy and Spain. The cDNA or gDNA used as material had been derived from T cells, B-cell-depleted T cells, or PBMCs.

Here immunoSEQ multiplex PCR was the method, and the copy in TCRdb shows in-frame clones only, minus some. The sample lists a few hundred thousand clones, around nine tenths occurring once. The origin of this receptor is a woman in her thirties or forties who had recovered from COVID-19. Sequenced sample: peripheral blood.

CDR3 in DNA: TGTGCCAGCAGACCAAAGGGGGATAGGATTTCACCCCTCCACTTT. It encodes CASRPKGDRISPLHF. The chain employs TRBV6-6 and TRBJ1-6; possible D gene TRBD1, 6 bases. Looked up from germline, CDR1 is MNHNY and CDR2 is SVGAGI (reference sequence). The CDR3 runs 15 residues. Trimming pared 6 bases from V and 9 bases from J, leaving 18 bases between.